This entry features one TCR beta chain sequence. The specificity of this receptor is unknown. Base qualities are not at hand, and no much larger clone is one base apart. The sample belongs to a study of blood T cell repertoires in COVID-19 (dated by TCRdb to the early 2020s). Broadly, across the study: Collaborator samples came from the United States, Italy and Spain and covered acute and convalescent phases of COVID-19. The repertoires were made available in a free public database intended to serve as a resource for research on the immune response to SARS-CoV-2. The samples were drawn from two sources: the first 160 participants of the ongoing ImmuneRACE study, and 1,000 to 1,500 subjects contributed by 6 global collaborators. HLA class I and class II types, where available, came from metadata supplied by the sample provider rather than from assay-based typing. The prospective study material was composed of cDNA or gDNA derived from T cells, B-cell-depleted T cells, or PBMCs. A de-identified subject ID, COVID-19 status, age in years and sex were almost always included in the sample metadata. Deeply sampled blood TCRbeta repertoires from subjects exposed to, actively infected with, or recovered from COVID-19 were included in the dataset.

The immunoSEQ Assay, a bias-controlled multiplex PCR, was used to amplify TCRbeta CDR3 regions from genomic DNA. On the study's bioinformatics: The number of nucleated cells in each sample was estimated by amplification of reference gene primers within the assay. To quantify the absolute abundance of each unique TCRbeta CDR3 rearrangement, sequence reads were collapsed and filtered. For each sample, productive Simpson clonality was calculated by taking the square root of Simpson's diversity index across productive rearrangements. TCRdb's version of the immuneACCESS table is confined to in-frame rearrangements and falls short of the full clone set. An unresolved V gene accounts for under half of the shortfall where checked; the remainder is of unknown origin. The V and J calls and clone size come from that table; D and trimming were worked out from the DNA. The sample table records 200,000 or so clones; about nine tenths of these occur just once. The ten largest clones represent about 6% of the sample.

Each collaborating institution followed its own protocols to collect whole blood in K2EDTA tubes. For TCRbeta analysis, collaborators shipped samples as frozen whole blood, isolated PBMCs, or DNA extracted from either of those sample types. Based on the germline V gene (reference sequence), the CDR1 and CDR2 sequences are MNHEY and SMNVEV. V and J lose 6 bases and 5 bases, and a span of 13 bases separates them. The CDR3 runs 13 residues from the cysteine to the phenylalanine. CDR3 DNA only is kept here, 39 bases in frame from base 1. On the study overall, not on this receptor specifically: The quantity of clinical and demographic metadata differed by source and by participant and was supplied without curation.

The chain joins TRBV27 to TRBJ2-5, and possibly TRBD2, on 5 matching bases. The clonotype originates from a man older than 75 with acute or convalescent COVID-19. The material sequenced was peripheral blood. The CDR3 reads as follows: CASSSHGEETQYF. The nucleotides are TGTGCCAGCAGCTCACACGGGGAGGAGACCCAGTACTTC.